The entry below describes one TCR beta chain. Its specificity is not known. Donors were ostensibly healthy at sampling, although undocumented immune exposures were probable. This entry belongs to a study of cytomegalovirus exposure and HLA in healthy donors. Study results and caveats: An observed cluster of highly shared sequence variants was recorded as a likely sequencing artifact.

The PCR was carried out with 60 Vbeta primers and 13 Jbeta primers. Assay used: immunoSEQ multiplex PCR; TCRdb lists only in-frame clones, some missing. The sample lists about 100,000 clones; around 9.1% were seen once. Sequenced: PBMCs. The receptor was isolated from a man aged 35 to 55 in good health and CMV-seropositive.

CDR3 sequence reads: CASSVEAGIGNTIYF. CDR3 DNA: TGTGCCAGCAGCGTAGAGGCAGGGATCGGAAACACCATATATTTT. The V and J genes are TRBV9 and TRBJ1-3, with D possibly matching TRBD1 (5 bases). V dropped 0 bases and J dropped 4 bases, with 11 bases sitting between them. Germline-derived CDR1 and CDR2 are SGDLS and YYNGEE. This CDR3 has 15 amino acids.